The present T cell receptor (beta chain) was sequenced within a study of T-cell reconstitution after alpha-beta-depleted transplantation in children. Study results and caveats: Approximately two months post-transplant, alpha-beta T cells reportedly originated from several hundred expanded graft clones.

TCRbeta library preparation incorporated unique molecular identifiers. MiXCR was run by TCRdb on the PCR reads, yielding one entry per CDR3 protein. The sample records about 600,000 distinct CDR3 sequences, roughly 23% being singletons. Germline V gene data show CDR1 as DFQATT and CDR2 as SNEGSKA (reference sequence). V lost 3 bases and J 12 bases, leaving 9 bases between the germline ends. This CDR3 is built from 10 residues. Many counts were recorded for this clonotype. Its antigen is unknown. The chain uses TRBV20-1 and TRBJ2-4; D might be TRBD2 (6 bases). This TCR was recovered from a boy under three years old who had a stem cell transplant for acute myeloid leukemia, so the T cells may come from the graft donor. The starting material was PBMCs, mostly from graft donor cells, obtained 360 days after TCRalphabeta/CD19-depleted stem cell transplant. CDR3 DNA sequence: TGCAGTGCTAGTTGGCGGGATCAGTACTTC. The encoded protein is CSASWRDQYF.